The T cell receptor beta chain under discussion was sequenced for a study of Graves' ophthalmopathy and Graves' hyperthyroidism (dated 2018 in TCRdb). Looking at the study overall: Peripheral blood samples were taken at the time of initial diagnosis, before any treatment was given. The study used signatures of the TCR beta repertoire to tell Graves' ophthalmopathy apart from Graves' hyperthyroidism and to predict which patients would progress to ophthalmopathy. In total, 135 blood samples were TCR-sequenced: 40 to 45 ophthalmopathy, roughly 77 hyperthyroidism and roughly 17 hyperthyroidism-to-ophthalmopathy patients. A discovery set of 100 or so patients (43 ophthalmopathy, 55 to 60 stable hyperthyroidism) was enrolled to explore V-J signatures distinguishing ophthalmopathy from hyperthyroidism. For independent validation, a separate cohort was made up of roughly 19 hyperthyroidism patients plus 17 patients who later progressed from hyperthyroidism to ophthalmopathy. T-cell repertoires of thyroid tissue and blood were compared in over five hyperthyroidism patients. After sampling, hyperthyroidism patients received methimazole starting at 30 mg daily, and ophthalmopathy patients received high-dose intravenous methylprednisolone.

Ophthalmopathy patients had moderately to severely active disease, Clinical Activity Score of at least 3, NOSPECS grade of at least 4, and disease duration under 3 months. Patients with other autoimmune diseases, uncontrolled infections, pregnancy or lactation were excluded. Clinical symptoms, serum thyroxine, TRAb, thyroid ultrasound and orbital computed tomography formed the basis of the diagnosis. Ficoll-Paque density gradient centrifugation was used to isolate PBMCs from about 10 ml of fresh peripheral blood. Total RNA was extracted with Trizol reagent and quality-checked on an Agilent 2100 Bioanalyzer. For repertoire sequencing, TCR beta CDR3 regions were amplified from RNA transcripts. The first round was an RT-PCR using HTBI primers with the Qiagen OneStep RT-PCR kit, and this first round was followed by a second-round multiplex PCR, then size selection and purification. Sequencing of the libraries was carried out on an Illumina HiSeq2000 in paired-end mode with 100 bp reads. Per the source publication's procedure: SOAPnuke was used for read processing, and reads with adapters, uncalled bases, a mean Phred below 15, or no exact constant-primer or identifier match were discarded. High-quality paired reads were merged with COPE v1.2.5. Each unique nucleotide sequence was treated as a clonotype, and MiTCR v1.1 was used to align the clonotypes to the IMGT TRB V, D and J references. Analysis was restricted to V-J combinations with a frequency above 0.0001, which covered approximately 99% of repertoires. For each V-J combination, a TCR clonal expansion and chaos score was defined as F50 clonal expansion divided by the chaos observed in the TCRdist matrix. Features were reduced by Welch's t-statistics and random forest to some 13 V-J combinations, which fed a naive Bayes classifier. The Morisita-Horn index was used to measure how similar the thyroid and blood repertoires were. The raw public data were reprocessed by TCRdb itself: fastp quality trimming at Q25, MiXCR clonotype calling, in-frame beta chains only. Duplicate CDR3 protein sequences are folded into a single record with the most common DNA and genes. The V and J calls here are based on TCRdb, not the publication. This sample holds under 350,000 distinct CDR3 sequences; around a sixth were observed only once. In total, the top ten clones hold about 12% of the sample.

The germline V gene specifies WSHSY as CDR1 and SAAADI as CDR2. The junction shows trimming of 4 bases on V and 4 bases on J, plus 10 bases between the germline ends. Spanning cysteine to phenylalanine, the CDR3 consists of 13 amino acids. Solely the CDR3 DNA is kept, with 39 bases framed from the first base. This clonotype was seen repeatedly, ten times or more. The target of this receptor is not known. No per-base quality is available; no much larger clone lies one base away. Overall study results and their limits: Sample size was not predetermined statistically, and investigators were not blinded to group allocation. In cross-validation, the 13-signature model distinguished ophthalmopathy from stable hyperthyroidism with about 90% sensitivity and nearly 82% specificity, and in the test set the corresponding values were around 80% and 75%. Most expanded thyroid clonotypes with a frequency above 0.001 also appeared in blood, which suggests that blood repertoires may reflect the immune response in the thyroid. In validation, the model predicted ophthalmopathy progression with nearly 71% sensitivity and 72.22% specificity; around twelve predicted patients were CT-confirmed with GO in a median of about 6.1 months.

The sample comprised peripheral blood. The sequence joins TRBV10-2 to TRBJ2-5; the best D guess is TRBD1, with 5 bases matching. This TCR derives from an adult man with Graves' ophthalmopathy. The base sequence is TGCGCCAGCAGTGGTGGTAGGGGAGAGACCCAGTACTTC. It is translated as CASSGGRGETQYF.